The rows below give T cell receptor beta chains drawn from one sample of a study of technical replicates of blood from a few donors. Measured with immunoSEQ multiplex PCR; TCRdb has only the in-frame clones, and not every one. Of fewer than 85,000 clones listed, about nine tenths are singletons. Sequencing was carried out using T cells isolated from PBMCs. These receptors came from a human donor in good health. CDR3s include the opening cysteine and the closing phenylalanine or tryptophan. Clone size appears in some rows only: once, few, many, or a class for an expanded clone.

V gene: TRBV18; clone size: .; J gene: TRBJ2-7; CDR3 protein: CASSEGRSYSSYEQYF
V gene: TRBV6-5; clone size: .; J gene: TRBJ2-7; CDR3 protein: CASKMMAGVDYEQYF
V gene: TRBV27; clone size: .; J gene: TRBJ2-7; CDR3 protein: CASSLSNVGRELYF
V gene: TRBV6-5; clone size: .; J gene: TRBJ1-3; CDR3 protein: CATSGGSSGNTIYF
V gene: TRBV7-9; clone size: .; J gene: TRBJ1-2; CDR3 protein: CASSLGQGDGYTF
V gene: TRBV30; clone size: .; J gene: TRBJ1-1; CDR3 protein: CARTREGTEAFF
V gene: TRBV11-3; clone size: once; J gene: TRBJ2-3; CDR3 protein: CASSLVAGNTQYF
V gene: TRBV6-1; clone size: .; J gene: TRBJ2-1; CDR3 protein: CASSEGSFNEQFF
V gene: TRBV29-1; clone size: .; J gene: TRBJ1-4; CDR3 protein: CSVRRQTNEKLFF
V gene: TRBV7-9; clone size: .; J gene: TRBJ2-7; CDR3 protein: CASSLSGYEQYF
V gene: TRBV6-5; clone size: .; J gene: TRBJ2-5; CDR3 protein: CASSYSMIGFQETQYF
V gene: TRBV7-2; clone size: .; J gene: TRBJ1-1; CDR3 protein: CASSLWVQGYTEAFF
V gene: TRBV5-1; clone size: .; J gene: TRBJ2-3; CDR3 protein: CASSLWTSTDTQYF
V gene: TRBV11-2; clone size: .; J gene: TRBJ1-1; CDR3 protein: CASSLEPGVSEAFF
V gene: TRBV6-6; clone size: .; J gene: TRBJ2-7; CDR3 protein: CASSTSGGGYEQYF
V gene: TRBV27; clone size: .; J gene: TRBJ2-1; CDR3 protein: CASSRRLKGTSYSYNEQFF
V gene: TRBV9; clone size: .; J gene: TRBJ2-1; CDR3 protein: CASSVARVPNEQFF
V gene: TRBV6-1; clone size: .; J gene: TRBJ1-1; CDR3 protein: CASSDSGQTMGAFF
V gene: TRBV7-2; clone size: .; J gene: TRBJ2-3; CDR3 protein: CASSLTIGADTQYF
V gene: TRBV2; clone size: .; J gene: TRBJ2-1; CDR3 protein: CASSETRIPNEQFF
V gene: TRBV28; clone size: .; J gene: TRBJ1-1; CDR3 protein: CASSLIGALTEAFF
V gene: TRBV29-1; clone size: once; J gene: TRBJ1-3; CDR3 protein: CSVLRVEGNTIYF
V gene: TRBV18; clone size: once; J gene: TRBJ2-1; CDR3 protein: CASSSRQGALGNEQFF
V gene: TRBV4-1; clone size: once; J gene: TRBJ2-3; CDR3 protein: CASSQVLAETSTDTQYF
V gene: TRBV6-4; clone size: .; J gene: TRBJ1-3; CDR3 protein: CASSPNTIYF
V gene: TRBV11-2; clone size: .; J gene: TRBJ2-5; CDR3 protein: CASSRDSRYQETQYF
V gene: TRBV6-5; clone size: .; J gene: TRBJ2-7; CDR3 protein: CASSYSTGPRSYEQYF
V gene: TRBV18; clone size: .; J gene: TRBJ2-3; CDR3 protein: CASSDLTTTTDTQYF
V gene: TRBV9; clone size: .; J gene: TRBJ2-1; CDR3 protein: CASSVGSDPYNEQFF
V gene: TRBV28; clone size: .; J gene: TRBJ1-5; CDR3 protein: CASSFSGTDNQPQHF
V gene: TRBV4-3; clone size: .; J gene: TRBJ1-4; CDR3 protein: CASSPLVGGEDEKLFF
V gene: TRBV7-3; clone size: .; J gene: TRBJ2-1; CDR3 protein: CASRAGGKSHNEQFF
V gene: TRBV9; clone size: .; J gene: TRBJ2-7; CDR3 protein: CASSVGAGYSYEQYF
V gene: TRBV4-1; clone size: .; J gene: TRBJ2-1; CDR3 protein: CASSQVFPGTSGGSNEQFF
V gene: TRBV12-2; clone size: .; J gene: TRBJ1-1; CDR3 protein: CASRENTGRDTEAFF
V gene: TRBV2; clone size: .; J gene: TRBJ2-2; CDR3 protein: CASSTGGTAGELFF
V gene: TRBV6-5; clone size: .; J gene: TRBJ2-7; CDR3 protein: CASSYENSYEQYF
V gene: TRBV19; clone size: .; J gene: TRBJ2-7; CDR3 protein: CASSKGLAGGSYYEQYF
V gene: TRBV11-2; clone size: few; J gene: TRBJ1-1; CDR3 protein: CASSFTQDTEAFF
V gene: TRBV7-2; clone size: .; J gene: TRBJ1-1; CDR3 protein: CASRWNRLNTEAFF
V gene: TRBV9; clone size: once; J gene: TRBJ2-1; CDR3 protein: CASSPQREYRNEQFF
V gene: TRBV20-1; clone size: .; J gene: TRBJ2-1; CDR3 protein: CSARVLNEQFF
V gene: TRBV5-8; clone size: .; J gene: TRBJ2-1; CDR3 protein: CASSSRFEQFF
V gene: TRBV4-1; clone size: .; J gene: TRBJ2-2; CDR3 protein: CASSLIPAGTGNGELFF
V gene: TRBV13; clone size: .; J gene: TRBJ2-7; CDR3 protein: CASSYFGTGINEQYF
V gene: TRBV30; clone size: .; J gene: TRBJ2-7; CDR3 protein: CAWRAKSSYEQYF
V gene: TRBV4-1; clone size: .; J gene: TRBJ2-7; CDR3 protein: CASSQGDSLPSYEQYF
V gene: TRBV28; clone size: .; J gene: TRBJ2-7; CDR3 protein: CASSRSYEQYF
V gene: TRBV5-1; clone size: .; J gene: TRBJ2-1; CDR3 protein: CASSLSPVKEQFF
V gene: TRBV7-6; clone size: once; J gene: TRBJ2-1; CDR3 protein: CASSLDRYNEQFF
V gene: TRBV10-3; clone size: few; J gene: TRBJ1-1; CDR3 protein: CAISESTQKEAFF
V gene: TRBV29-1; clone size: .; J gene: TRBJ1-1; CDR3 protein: CSVVRGYVAEAFF
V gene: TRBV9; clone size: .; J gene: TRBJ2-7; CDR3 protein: CASSPRSQGLGWEQYF
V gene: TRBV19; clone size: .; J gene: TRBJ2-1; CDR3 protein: CASSWQGGYNEQFF
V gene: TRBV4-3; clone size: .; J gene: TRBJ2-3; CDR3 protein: CASSYGGITDTQYF
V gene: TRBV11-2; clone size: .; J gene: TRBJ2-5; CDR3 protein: CASSLTSGAGTQYF
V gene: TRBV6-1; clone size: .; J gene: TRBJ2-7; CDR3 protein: CASGAGGSYEQYF
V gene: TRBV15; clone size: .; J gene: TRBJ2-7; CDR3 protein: CATSRSGLAGGREQYF
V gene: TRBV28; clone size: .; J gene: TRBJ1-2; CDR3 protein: CASSTQGAGGYTF
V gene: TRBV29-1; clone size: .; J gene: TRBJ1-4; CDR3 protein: CSVAGTGDGSNEKLFF